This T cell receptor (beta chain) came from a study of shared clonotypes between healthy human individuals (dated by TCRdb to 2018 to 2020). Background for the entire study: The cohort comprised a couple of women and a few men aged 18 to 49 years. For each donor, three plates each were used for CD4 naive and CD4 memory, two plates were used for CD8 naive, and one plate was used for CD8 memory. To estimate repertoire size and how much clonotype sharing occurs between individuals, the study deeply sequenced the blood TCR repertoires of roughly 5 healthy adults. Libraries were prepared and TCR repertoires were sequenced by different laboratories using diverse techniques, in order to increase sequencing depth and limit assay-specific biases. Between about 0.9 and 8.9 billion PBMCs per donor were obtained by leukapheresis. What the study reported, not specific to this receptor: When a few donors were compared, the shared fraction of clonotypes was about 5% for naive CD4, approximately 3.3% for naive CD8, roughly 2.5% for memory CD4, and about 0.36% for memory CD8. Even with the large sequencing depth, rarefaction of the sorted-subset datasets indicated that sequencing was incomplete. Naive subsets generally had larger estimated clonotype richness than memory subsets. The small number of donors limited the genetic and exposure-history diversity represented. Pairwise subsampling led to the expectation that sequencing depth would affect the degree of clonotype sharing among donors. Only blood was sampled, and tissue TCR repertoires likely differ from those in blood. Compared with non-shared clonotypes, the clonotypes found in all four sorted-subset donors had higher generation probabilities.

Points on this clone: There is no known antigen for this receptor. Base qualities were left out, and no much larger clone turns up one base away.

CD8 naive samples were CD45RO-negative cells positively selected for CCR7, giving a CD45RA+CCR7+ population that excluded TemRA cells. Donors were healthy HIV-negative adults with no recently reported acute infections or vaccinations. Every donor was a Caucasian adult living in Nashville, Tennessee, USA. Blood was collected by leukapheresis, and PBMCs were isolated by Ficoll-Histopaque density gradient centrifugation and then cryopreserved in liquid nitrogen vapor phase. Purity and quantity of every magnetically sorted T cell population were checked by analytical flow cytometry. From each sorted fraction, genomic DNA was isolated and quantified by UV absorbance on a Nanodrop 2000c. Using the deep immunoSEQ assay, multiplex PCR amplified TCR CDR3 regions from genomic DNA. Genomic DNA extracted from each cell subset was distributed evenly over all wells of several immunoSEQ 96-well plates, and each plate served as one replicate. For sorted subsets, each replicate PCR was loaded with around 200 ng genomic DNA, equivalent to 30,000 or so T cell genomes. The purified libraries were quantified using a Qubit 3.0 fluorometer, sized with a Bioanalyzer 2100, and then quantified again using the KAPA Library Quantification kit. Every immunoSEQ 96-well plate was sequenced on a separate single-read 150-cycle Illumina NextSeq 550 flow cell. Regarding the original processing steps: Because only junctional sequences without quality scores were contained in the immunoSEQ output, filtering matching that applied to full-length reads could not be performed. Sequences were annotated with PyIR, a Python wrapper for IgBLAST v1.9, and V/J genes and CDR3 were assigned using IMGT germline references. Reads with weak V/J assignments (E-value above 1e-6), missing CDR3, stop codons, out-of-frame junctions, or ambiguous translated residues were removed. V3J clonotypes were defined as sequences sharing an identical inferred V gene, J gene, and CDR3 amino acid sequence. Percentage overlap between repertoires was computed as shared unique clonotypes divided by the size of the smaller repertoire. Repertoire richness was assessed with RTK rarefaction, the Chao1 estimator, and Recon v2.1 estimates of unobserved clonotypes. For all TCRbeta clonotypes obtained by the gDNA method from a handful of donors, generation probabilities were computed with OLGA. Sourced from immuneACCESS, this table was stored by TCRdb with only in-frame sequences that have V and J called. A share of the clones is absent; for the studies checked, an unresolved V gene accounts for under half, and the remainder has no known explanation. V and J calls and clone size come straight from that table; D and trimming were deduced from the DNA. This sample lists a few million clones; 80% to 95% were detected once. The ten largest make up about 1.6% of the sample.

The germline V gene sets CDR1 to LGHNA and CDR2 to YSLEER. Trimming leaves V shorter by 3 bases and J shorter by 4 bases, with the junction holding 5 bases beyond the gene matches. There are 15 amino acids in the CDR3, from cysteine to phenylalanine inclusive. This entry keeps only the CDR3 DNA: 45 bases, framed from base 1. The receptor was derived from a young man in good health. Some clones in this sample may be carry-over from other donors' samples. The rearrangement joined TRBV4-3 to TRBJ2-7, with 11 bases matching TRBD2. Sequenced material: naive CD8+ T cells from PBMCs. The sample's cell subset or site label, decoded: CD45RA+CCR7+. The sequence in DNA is TGCGCCAGCAGCCACACTAGCGGGAGTTGGTACGAGCAGTACTTC. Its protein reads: CASSHTSGSWYEQYF.